This TCR beta chain originates from a study of blood T cell repertoires in COVID-19. About the study: Collection of acute and convalescent COVID-19 samples took place in the United States, Italy and Spain. Nucleic acid was either cDNA or gDNA, and it came from T cells, B-cell-depleted T cells, or PBMCs.

CDR1 and CDR2 from the germline V gene are SGHRS and YFSETQ. The CDR3 sequence is 15 residues long. V lost 1 base to trimming and J lost 6 bases; unmatched junction nucleotides: 7. Original methodology: How many nucleated cells were present was estimated from reference gene primer amplification. Data came from immunoSEQ multiplex PCR; TCRdb stores just in-frame clones and leaves some out. V and J calls and clone size are as listed in that table; D and trimming were resolved from the DNA. In the table there are about 81,000 clones, 70% to 90% of which are singletons. The sequence came from an elderly woman with acute or convalescent COVID-19. The specimen was peripheral blood. The rearrangement joins TRBV5-1 to TRBJ2-1; 7 bases are a match to TRBD1. CDR3 sequence reads: CASSLLGTALNEQFF. The DNA of the CDR3 is TGCGCCAGCAGCTTGTTGGGGACAGCTCTCAATGAGCAGTTCTTC.